Sequencing of this T cell receptor beta chain was carried out in a study of blood T cells in healthy people across ages. A remark on this clonotype: Its antigen is undetermined.

Roughly 9.2 milliliters of peripheral blood were drawn from each donor into EDTA-treated tubes. Findings of the study overall: Versus aged donors, long-lived donors had higher diversity and more naive CD4+ cells.

Then a second PCR, running roughly 7 to 11 cycles, was carried out with a sample-barcoded 5' primer and a J-beta primer mix. TCRdb called the 5' RACE reads again in MiXCR, with one record for every CDR3 protein. The sample records approximately 1.5 million distinct CDR3 sequences, less than 45% being singletons. J was trimmed by 3 bases and V by 4 bases; bases with no gene match: 4. CDR1 and CDR2 (germline): MNHNS, SASEGT. The CDR3 totals 14 residues. Sequences were obtained from blood. V is TRBV6-1 and J is TRBJ2-7; 9 positions match TRBD1. The TCR was taken from a woman aged 18-29 years in good health. Here the CDR3 reads CASSVLTGGYEQYF. CDR3 nucleotides: TGTGCCAGCAGTGTCCTGACAGGGGGCTACGAGCAGTACTTC.